This TCR beta chain was profiled in a study of blood T cell dynamics during melanoma immunotherapy. Background on the study: Patients with metastatic melanoma got pembrolizumab or nivolumab-ipilimumab as first-line care.

Concerning this clone: Its antigen is currently unknown.

The germline CDR1 and CDR2 sequences are LNHDA and SQIVND (reference sequence). J lost 8 bases, V lost 5 bases, and 10 bases had no gene match. The CDR3 sequence is 15 residues long. General study points: Disease-control patients' PBMC repertoires became either more clonal or more diverse at W3.

Time point here: pre-treatment baseline. Apart from two fast progressors, RECIST 1.1 response was judged 12 weeks post-infusion. TCRdb's copy holds only in-frame clones and misses some; the assay was immunoSEQ multiplex PCR. The table records roughly 6,900 clones, around 82% of them present only once. The rearrangement links TRBV19 to TRBJ1-2; 11 bases are a match to TRBD1. This clonotype was sampled from a human donor with melanoma. This sample comprised blood, obtained from a patient treated with checkpoint blockade. The CDR3 nucleotides are TGTGCCAGTAGTCCTAGGACAGGGGGCGAGAAAGGCTACACCTTC. Protein sequence: CASSPRTGGEKGYTF. Filled out from reference TRBV19 and TRBJ1-2, the complete variable domain reads DGGITQSPKYLFRKEGQNVTLSCEQNLNHDAMYWYRQDPGQGLRLIYYSQIVNDFQKGDIAEGYSVSREKKESFPLTVTSAQKNPTAFYLCASSPRTGGEKGYTFGSGTRLTVV.